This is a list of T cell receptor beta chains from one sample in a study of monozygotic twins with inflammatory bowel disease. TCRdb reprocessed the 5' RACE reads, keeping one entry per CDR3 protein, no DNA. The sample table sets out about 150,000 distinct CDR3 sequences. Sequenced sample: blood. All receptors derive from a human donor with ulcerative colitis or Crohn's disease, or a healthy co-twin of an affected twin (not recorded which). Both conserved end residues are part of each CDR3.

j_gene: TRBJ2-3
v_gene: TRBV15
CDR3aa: CATSRDRISTDTQYF

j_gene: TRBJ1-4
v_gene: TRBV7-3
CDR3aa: CASSPSTGSGEKLFF

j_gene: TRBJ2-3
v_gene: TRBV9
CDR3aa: CASSASVGDTQYF

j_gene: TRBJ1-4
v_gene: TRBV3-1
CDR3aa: CASATGANEKLFF

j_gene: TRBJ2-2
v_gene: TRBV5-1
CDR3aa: CASSSRDLRNTGELFF

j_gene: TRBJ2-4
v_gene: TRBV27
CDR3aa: CASSLGLAGYGDIQYF

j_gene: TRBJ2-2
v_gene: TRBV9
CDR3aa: CASSSGLGTGELFF

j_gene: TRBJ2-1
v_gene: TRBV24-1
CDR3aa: CATSDITDNNEQFF

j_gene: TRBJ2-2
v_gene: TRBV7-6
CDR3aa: CASSLGWSGVQELFF

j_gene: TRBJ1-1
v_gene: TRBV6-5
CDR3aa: CASSYLGDNEAFF

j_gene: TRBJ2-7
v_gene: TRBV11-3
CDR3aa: CASSNWTDSYEQYF

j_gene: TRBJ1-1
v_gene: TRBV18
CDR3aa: CASSPGKTNTEAFF

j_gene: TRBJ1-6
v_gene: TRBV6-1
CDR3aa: CASSPQGIGSPLHF

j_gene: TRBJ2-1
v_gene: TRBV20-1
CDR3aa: CSARGWSGRVNEQFF

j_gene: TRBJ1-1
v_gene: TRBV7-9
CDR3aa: CASSFRPIEAFF

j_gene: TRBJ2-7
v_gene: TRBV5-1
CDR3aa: CASSGGLAGAYEQYF

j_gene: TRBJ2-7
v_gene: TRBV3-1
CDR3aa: CASSWRLAGANSYEQYF

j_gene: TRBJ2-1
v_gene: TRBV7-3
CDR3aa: CASSPSPGAPNNEQFF

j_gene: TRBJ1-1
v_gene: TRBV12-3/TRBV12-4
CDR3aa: CASSWTGTADVFF